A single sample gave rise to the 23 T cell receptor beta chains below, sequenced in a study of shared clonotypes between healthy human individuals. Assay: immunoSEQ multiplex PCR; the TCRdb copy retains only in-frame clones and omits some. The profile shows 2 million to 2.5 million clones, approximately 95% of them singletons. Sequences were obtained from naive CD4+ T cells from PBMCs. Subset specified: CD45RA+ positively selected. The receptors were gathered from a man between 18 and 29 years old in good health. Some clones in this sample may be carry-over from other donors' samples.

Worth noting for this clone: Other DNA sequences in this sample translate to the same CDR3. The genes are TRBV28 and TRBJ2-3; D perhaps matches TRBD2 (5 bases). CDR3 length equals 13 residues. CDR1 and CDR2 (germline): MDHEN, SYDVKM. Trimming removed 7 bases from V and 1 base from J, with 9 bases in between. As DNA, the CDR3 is TGTGCCAGCAACCCCGGGGGCACAGATACGCAGTATTTT. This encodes CASNPGGTDTQYF.

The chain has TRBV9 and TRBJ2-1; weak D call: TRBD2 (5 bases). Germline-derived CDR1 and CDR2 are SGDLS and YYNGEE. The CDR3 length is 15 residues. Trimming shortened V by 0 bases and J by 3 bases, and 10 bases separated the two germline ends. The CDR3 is CASSVGSGIYNEQFF. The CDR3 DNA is TGTGCCAGCAGCGTAGGGTCCGGGATCTACAATGAGCAGTTCTTC.

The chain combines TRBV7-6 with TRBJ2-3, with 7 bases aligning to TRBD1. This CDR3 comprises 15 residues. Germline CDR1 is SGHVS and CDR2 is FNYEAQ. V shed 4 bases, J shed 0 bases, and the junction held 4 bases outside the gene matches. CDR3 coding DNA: TGTGCCAGCAGCTATTTGGGACAGAGCACAGATACGCAGTATTTT. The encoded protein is CASSYLGQSTDTQYF.

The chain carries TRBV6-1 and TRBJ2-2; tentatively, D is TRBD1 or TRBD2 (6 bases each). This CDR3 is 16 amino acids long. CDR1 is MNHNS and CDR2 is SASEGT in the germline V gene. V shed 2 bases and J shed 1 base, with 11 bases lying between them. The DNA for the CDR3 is TGTGCCAGCAGTGAAATTGGGGGGCTGAACACCGGGGAGCTGTTTTTT. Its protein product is CASSEIGGLNTGELFF.

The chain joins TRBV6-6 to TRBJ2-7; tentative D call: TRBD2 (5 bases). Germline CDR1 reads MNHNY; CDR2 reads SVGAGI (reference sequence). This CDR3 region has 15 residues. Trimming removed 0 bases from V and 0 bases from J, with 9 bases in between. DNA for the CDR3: TGTGCCAGCAGTTACTCGTTGGACTTCTCCTACGAGCAGTACTTC. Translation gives CASSYSLDFSYEQYF.

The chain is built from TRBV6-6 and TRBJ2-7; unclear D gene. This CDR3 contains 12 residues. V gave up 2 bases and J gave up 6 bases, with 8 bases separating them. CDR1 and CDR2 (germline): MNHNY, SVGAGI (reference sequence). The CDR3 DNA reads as TGTGCCAGCAGTTACGTTCGCGGCGAGCAGTACTTC. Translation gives CASSYVRGEQYF.

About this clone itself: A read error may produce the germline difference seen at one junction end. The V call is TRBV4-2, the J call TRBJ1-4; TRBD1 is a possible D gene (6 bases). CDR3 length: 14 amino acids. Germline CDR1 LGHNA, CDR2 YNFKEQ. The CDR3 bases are TGTGCCAGCAGACAAGGAGGGGGGAGTGAAAAACTGTTTTTT. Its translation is CASRQGGGSEKLFF.

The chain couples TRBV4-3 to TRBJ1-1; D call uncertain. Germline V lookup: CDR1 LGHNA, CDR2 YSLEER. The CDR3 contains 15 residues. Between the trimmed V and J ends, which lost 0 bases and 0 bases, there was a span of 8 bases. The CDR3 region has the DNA TGCGCCAGCAGCCAAGATCTCCACCTGAACACTGAAGCTTTCTTT. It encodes CASSQDLHLNTEAFF.

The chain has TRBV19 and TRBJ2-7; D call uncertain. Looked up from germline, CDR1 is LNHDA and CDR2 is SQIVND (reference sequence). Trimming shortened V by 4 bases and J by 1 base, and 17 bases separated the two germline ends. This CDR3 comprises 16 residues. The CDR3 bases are TGTGCCAGTAGTAATCATTATGTTTGGGGTTCCTACGAGCAGTACTTC. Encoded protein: CASSNHYVWGSYEQYF. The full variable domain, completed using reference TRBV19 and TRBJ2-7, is DGGITQSPKYLFRKEGQNVTLSCEQNLNHDAMYWYRQDPGQGLRLIYYSQIVNDFQKGDIAEGYSVSREKKESFPLTVTSAQKNPTAFYLCASSNHYVWGSYEQYFGPGTRLTVT.

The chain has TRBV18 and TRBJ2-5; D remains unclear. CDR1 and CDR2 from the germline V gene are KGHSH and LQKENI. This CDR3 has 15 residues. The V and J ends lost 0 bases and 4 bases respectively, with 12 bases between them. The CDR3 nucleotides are TGTGCCAGCTCACCACCAGGGCGTTCTTCAGAGACCCAGTACTTC. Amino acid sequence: CASSPPGRSSETQYF.

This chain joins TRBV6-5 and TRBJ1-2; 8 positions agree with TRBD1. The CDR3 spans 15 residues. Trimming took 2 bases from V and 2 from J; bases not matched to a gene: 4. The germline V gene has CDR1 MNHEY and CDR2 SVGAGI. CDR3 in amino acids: CASSYRGQGNYGYTF. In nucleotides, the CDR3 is TGTGCCAGCAGTTACCGTGGACAGGGCAACTATGGCTACACCTTC.

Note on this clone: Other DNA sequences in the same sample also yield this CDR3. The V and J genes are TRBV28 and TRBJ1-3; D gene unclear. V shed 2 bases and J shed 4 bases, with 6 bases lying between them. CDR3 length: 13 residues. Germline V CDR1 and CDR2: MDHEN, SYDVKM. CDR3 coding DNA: TGTGCCAGCAGTTTAGCTGCCGGAAACACCATATATTTT. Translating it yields CASSLAAGNTIYF.

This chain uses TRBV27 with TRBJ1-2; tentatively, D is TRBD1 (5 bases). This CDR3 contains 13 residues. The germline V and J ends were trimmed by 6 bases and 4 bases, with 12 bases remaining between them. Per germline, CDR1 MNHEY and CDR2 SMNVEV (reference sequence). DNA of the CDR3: TGTGCCAGCAGCATTCGGGACGGCTATGGCTACACCTTC. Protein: CASSIRDGYGYTF.

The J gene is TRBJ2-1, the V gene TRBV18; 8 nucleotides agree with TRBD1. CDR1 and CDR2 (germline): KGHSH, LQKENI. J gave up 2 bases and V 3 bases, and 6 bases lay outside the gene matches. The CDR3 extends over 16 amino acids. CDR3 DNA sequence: TGTGCCAGCTCACCCGAAGGACAGGGAGCCTACAATGAGCAGTTCTTC. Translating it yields CASSPEGQGAYNEQFF.

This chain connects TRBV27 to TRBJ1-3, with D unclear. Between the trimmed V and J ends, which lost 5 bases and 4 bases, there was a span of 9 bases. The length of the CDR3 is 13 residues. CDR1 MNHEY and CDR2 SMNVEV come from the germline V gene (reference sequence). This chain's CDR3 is CASSLVKGNTIYF. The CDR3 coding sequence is TGTGCCAGCAGTCTCGTGAAGGGAAACACCATATATTTT.

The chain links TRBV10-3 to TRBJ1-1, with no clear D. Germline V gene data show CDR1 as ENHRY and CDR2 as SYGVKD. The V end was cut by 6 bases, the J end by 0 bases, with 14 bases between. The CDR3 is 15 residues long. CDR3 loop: CAIRRAADMNTEAFF. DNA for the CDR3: TGTGCCATCAGGAGGGCGGCCGACATGAACACTGAAGCTTTCTTT.

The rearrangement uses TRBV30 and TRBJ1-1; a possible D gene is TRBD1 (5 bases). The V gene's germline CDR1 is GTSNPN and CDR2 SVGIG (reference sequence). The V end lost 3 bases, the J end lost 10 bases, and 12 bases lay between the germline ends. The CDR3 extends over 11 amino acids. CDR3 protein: CAWRAPGGAFF. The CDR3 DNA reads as TGTGCCTGGAGGGCGCCGGGGGGAGCTTTCTTT.

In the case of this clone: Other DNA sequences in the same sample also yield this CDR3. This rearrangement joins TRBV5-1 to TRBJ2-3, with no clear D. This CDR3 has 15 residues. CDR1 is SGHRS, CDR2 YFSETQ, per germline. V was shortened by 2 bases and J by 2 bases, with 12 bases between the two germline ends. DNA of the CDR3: TGCGCCAGCAGCTTTAGAGTCCAGAACACAGATACGCAGTATTTT. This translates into CASSFRVQNTDTQYF.

DNA of the CDR3: TGTGCCAGCAGTTACTCGTTCGGGGGGCTCGGCACTGAAGCTTTCTTT. It translates to CASSYSFGGLGTEAFF. The chain has TRBV6-6 and TRBJ1-1, with a possible D match to TRBD1 (6 bases). Germline loops: CDR1 MNHNY, CDR2 SVGAGI (reference sequence). CDR3 length: 16 amino acids. Trimming shortened V by 0 bases and J by 4 bases, and 15 bases separated the two germline ends.

CDR3: CASRQGSSTGELFF. CDR3 coding DNA: TGTGCCAGCCGACAGGGCAGTAGTACCGGGGAGCTGTTTTTT. The V call is TRBV7-3, the J call TRBJ2-2; 7 nucleotides match TRBD1. The J segment lost 5 bases and the V segment lost 8 bases, leaving 8 bases of the junction unmatched. CDR1 SGHTA and CDR2 FQGTGA come from the germline V gene. This CDR3 contains 14 residues.

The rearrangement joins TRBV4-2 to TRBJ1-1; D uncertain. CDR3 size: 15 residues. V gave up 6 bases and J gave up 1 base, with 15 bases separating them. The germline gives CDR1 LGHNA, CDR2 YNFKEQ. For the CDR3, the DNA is TGTGCCAGCAGATCCCTGACGGCGCCGAACACTGAAGCTTTCTTT. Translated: CASRSLTAPNTEAFF.

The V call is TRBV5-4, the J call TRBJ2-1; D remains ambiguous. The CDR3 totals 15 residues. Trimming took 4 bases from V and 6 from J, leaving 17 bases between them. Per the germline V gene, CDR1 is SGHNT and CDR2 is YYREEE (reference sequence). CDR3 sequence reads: CASSPREAGANEQFF. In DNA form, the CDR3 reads TGTGCCAGCAGCCCAAGGGAAGCTGGAGCCAATGAGCAGTTCTTC.

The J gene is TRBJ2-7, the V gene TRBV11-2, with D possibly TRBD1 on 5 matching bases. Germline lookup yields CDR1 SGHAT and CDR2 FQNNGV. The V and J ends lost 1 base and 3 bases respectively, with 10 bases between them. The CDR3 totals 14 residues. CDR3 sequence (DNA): TGTGCCAGCAGCTTAGTTACAGGAATCTACGAGCAGTACTTC. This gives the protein CASSLVTGIYEQYF.